Listed below are T cell receptor beta chains from one sample, sequenced in a study of cytomegalovirus exposure and HLA in healthy donors. Only in-frame clones appear in the TCRdb table, and some are missing; sequencing was by immunoSEQ multiplex PCR. The sample lists about 180,000 clones, about three quarters occurring once. Material for sequencing was PBMCs. Receptors were obtained from a woman between 45 and 65 years old in good health and CMV-seropositive. Both conserved end residues are part of each CDR3. A D gene is named only where the DNA matches it firmly. Size is omitted from some rows. Given values are once, few, many or a class for expanded clones.

>NA|NA|TRBJ1-1|TRBV7-2
TGTGCCAGCAGCTTAGGCGGGGGAACTGAAGCTTTCTTT
CASSLGGGTEAFF
>NA|TRBD1|TRBJ1-1|TRBV15
TGTGCCACCAGCAGACCACCCGGGACAGGCACTCTGAACACTGAAGCTTTCTTT
CATSRPPGTGTLNTEAFF
>NA|NA|TRBJ2-1|TRBV6-6
TGTGCCAGCAGTTACCAGGCACCGAGCTCCTACAATGAGCAGTTCTTC
CASSYQAPSSYNEQFF
>NA|NA|TRBJ1-6|TRBV19
TGTGCCAGTAGTGTGGGGACACCGGGCACCCTCCACTTT
CASSVGTPGTLHF
>few|TRBD2|TRBJ2-1|TRBV10-3
TGTGCCATCAGTGATGAGCGGGGGAGCTACAATGAGCAGTTCTTC
CAISDERGSYNEQFF
>NA|TRBD2|TRBJ2-7|TRBV6-1
TGTGCCAGCAGTGAATTCTTACTAGCGGGAGTCACATCCTACGAGCAGTACTTC
CASSEFLLAGVTSYEQYF
>NA|NA|TRBJ2-3|TRBV7-2
TGTGCCAGCAGCTTAGGTGGGGGCTTAGGCACAGATACGCAGTATTTT
CASSLGGGLGTDTQYF
>NA|NA|TRBJ2-5|TRBV19
TGTGCCAGTACCTCGCCGGGATTAAGAGAGACCCAGTACTTC
CASTSPGLRETQYF
>NA|NA|TRBJ1-2|TRBV30
TGTGCCTGGAGAACCCCGGGGGGTGCAAACTATGGCTACACCTTC
CAWRTPGGANYGYTF
>NA|TRBD1|TRBJ1-1|TRBV14
TGTGCCAGCAGCACCCACAGGGGCACTGAAGCTTTCTTT
CASSTHRGTEAFF
>NA|NA|TRBJ1-2|TRBV28
TGTGCCAGCAGTTTTCCGGGACACAGGCATCCTGGCTACACCTTC
CASSFPGHRHPGYTF
>NA|NA|TRBJ2-3|TRBV10-3
TGTGCCATCAGTGAGGACGGAGGGGACACAGATACGCAGTATTTT
CAISEDGGDTDTQYF
>few|NA|TRBJ2-1|TRBV7-2
TGTGCCAGCAGCTTACAGGGAATAGGGCACAATGAGCAGTTCTTC
CASSLQGIGHNEQFF
>NA|TRBD2|TRBJ2-5|TRBV15
TGTGCCACCAGCAGAGGGGGGGGAGACGAGACCCAGTACTTC
CATSRGGGDETQYF
>NA|TRBD1|TRBJ1-2|TRBV11-3
TGTGCCAGCAGCCGCGGACAGGGGCAGTATGGCTACACCTTC
CASSRGQGQYGYTF
>NA|NA|TRBJ2-5|TRBV7-7
TGTGCTAGCAGTGACAGTTACCAAGAGACCCAGTACTTC
CASSDSYQETQYF
>NA|TRBD1|TRBJ1-2|TRBV27
TGTGCCAGCAGTACAACCGGGACAGTGAACTATGGCTACACCTTC
CASSTTGTVNYGYTF
>NA|TRBD1|TRBJ1-1|TRBV10-1
TGCGCCACCGCGACAGGGAACGTGAACACTGAAGCTTTCTTT
CATATGNVNTEAFF
>NA|TRBD2|TRBJ2-3|TRBV7-9
TGTGCCAGCAGCTTACGCGGGGGGGCAGATACGCAGTATTTT
CASSLRGGADTQYF
>NA|TRBD1|TRBJ2-7|TRBV28
TGTGCCAGCAGTTTCAAGACAGGGTTGGCTTCCTACGAGCAGTACTTC
CASSFKTGLASYEQYF
>NA|TRBD2|TRBJ2-7|TRBV7-2
TGTGCCAGCAGCCTTCTCTTCGCGGGGGGCGGCTACGAGCAGTACTTC
CASSLLFAGGGYEQYF
>NA|NA|TRBJ2-3|TRBV6-5
TGTGCCAGCAGTCCGCCGCGGGACGGACCGGATACGCAGTATTTT
CASSPPRDGPDTQYF
>once|NA|TRBJ1-2|TRBV18
TGTGCCAGCTCACCAAGGCAGGGTCGGTTCGATGGCTACACCTTC
CASSPRQGRFDGYTF
>NA|NA|TRBJ1-1|TRBV6-1
TGTGCCAGCAGTGCTTTCTATTTGAACACTGAAGCTTTCTTT
CASSAFYLNTEAFF